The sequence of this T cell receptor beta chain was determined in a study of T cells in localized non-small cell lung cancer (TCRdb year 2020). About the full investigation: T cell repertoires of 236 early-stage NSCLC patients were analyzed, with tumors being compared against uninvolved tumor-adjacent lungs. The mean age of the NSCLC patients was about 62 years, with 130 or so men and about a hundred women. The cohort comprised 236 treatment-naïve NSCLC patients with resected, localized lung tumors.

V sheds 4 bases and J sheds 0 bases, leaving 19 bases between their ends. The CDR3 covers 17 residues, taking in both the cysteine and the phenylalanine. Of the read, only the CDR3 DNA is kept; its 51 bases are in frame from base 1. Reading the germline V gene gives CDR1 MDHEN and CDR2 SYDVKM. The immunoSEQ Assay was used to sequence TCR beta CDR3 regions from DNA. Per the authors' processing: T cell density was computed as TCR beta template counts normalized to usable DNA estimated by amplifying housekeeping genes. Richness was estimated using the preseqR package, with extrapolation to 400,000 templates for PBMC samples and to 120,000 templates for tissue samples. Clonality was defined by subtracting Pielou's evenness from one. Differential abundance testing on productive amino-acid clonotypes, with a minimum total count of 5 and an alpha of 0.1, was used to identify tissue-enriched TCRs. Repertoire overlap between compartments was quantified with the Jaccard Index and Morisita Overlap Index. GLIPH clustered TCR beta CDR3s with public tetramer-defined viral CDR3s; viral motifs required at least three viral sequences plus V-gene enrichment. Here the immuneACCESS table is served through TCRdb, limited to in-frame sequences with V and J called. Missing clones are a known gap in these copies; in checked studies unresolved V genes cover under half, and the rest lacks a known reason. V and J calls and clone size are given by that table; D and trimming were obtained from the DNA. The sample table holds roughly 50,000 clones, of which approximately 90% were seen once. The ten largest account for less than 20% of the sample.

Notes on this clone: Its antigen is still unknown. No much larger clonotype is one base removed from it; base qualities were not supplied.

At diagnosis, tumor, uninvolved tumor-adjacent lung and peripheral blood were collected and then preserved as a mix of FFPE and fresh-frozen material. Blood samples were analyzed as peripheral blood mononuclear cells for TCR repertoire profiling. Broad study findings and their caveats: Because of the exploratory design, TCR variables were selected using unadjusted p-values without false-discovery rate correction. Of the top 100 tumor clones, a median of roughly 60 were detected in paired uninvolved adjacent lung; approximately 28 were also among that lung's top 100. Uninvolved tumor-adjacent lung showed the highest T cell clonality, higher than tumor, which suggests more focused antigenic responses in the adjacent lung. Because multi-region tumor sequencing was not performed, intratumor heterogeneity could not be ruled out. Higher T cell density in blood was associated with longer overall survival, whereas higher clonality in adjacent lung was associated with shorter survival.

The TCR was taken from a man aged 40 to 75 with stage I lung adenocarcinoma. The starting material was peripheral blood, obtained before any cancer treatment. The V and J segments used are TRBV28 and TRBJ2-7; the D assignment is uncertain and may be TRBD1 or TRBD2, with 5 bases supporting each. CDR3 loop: CASSSIPAVGVSYEQYF. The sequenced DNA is TGTGCCAGCAGTTCCATCCCGGCCGTGGGGGTCTCCTACGAGCAGTACTTC.